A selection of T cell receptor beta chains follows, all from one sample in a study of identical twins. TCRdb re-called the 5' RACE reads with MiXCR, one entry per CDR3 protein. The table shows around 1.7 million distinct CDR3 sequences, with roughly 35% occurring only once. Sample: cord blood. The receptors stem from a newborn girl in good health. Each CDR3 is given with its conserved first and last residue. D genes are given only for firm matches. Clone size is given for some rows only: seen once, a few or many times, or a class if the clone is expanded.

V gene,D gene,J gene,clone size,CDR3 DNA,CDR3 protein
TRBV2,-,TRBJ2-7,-,TGTGCCAGCAGTGGCAGCTACTACGAGCAGTACTTC,CASSGSYYEQYF
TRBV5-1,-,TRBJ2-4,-,TGCGCCAGCAACACTGACAGGAATGAGCAGTACTTC,CASNTDRNEQYF
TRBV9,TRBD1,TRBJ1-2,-,TGTGCCAGCAGCGTAACCTCGGGTAGGGGGCGCGGGTATGGCTACACCTTC,CASSVTSGRGRGYGYTF
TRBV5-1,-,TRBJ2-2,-,TGCGCCAGCAGCCTCGACAGGCTCAACACCGGGGAGCTGTTTTTT,CASSLDRLNTGELFF
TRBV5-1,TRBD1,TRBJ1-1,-,TGCGCCAGCAGGATAACAGGGGGCGCAACTGAAGCTTTCTTT,CASRITGGATEAFF
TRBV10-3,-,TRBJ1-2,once,TGTGCCATCAGCCACGAGTCTAGCTACACCTTC,CAISHESSYTF
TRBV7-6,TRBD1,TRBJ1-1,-,TGTGCCAGCACCACCAGACAGGGCTCCCTTAACACTGAAGCTTTCTTT,CASTTRQGSLNTEAFF
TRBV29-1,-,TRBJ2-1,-,TGCAGCGTTTGTAAGGGGAACAATGAGCAGTTCTTC,CSVCKGNNEQFF
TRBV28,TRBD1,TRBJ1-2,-,TGTGCCAGCAGTCGTGCCGGGACAGTAGGCTATGGCTACACCTTC,CASSRAGTVGYGYTF
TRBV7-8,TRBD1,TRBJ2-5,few,TGTGCCAGCAGCTTAGGTGGACAGGGGTACCAAGAGACCCAGTACTTC,CASSLGGQGYQETQYF
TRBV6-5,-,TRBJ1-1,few,TGTGCCAGCAGTCGAATGTCAGGGTACACTGAAGCTTTCTTT,CASSRMSGYTEAFF
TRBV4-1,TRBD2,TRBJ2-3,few,TGCGCCAGCAGCCGAGGACTAGGTGGAACAGATACGCAGTATTTT,CASSRGLGGTDTQYF
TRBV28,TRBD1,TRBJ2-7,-,TGTGCCAGCGGGGTCCCAGGACAGGGAAAGTTCTACGAGCAGTACTTC,CASGVPGQGKFYEQYF
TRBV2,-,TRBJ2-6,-,TGTGCCAGCAGTCCACAGGGCATAGCTGGGGCCAACGTCCTGACTTTC,CASSPQGIAGANVLTF
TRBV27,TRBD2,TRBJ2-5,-,TGTGCCAGCAATCAGCTAGCGGGAGGTCGGGAGACCCAGTACTTC,CASNQLAGGRETQYF
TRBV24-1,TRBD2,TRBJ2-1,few,TGTGCCACCAGTGAACGGACTAGCGGATTGTACAATGAGCAGTTCTTC,CATSERTSGLYNEQFF
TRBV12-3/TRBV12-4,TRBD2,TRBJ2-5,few,TGTGCCAGTACCCAACGACTAGCGGAATATAATGAACAGTACTTC,CASTQRLAEYNEQYF
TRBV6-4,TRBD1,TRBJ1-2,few,TGTGCCAGCAGTGCCCAGACAGGGGGCTATGGCTACACCTTC,CASSAQTGGYGYTF
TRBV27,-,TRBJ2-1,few,TGTGCCAGCAGTTTAGGCTGGTACAATGAGCAGTTCTTC,CASSLGWYNEQFF
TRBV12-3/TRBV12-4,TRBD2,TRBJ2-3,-,TGTGCCAGCAGTCTCCGGGGCAGCGGGAGAGCAGATACGCAGTATTTT,CASSLRGSGRADTQYF
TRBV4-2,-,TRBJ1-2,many,TGTGCCAGCAGCCTGATAATGGGGGAAAACTATGGCTACACCTTC,CASSLIMGENYGYTF
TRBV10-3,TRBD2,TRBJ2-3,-,TGTGCCACCAGTGTAGCGGGAATGGCAGATACGCAGTATTTT,CATSVAGMADTQYF
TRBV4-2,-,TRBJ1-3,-,TGTGCCAGCAGCCAACCTGGGACGGACTCTGGAAACACCATATATTTT,CASSQPGTDSGNTIYF
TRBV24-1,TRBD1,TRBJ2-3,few,TGTGCCGTGGCGGACAGGGGCACAGATACGCAGTATTTT,CAVADRGTDTQYF
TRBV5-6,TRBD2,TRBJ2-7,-,TGTGCCAGCAGCTTGCTAGCGGATATTGGCTATGAGCAGTACTTC,CASSLLADIGYEQYF
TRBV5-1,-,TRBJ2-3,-,TGCACCAGCAGCTTTTCCTCTAGCACAGATACGCAGTATTTT,CTSSFSSSTDTQYF
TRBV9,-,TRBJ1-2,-,TGTGCCAGCAGCGTAGCGTTGACATATGGCTGCACCTTC,CASSVALTYGCTF
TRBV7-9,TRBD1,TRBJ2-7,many,TGTGCCAGCAGCTTACCCGACAGGGCCTACGAGCAGTACTTC,CASSLPDRAYEQYF
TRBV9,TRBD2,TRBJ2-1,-,TGTGCCAGCAGCGGAGGGTCTGGCGGGAGGGTTAATGAGCAGTTCTTC,CASSGGSGGRVNEQFF
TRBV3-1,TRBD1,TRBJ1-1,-,TGTGCCAGCAGCCAAGGGACAGGGTTGGCTGAAGCTTTCTTT,CASSQGTGLAEAFF
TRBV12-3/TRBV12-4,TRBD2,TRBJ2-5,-,TGTGCCAGCGGCACTAGCGGGGGCAATGAGCAGTACTTC,CASGTSGGNEQYF
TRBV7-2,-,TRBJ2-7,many,TGTGCCAGCAGCTTATCTTTGAACGAGCAGTACTTC,CASSLSLNEQYF
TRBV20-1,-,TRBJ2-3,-,TGCAGTGCTAGAGCCGGGGGACAGACCCAACAGGATACGCAGTATTTT,CSARAGGQTQQDTQYF
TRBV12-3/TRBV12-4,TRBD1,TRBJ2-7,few,TGTGCCAGCAGTTTCGGACAGGGTTCAAACGAGCAGTACTTC,CASSFGQGSNEQYF
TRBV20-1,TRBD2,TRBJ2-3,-,TGCAGTGCTAGTTGGGGACTAGCGGGAGGTACCACGACAGATACGCAGTATTTT,CSASWGLAGGTTTDTQYF
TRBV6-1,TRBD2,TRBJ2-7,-,TGTGCCAGCAGTAAGCGGGGGGGGACCTACGAGCAGTACTTC,CASSKRGGTYEQYF
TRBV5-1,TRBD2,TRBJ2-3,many,TGCGCCAGCAGCTCTCTTCCGGGACTAGCCGGAGATACGCAGTATTTT,CASSSLPGLAGDTQYF
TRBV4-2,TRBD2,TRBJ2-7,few,TGTGCCAGCAGCCAACGTGCCAGCAGCCAACCAGGGGGACTAGCTAGGATCTACGAGCAGTACTTC,CASSQRASSQPGGLARIYEQYF